This T cell receptor (beta chain) came from a study of shared clonotypes between healthy human individuals. Looking at the study overall: Each donor's CD8 memory used one plate, CD8 naive two, each CD4 subset three.

Naive CD8 cells lacked CD45RO, underwent positive selection for CCR7 and left out terminally differentiated effector memory CD45RA+ cells. Trimming removed 3 bases at V and 7 bases at J, with 3 bases between. The CDR3 totals 11 residues. Germline assignment: CDR1 MRHNA and CDR2 SNTAGT. Data came from immunoSEQ multiplex PCR; TCRdb stores just in-frame clones and leaves some out. This sample has some 2 million clones, with roughly 95% found just once. The specimen sequenced was naive CD8+ T cells sorted from blood. The chain recombines TRBV6-4 with TRBJ2-2, with D unresolved. The receptor was derived from a man aged 18 to 29 in good health. The CDR3 region is CASSEGGELFF. The DNA for the CDR3 is TGTGCCAGCAGTGAAGGCGGGGAGCTGTTTTTT.